These 25 T cell receptor beta chains originate from one sample sequenced in a study of cytomegalovirus exposure and HLA in healthy donors. Vbeta (60) and Jbeta (13) primers were used in the PCR. Profiled with immunoSEQ multiplex PCR; TCRdb holds only in-frame clones, not every one. The sample records 160,000 or so clones, under 85% being singletons. Sequenced material: PBMCs. The origin of the receptors is a human donor in good health.

This clone was detected a few times. The chain uses TRBV6-5 and TRBJ1-1, with D unclear. V lost 2 bases, J lost 4 bases, and 8 bases lay in between. The CDR3 loop spans 13 amino acids. The germline V gene has CDR1 MNHEY and CDR2 SVGAGI. The DNA for the CDR3 is TGTGCCAGCAGTTACGGGAGGAGCACTGAAGCTTTCTTT. Translating gives CASSYGRSTEAFF.

This clone was observed a handful of times. The V gene is TRBV11-2, the J gene TRBJ1-1; D unresolved. This CDR3 has 15 residues. Trimming took off 5 bases at V and 0 bases at J, with 13 bases between the two ends. CDR1 and CDR2 from the germline V gene are SGHAT and FQNNGV. The CDR3 is CASSPPGYMNTEAFF. CDR3 nucleotide sequence: TGTGCCAGCAGCCCCCCCGGGTACATGAACACTGAAGCTTTCTTT. Supplemented by reference TRBV11-2 and TRBJ1-1, the full variable domain reads EAGVAQSPRYKIIEKRQSVAFWCNPISGHATLYWYQQILGQGPKLLIQFQNNGVVDDSQLPKDRFSAERLKGVDSTLKIQPAKLEDSAVYLCASSPPGYMNTEAFFGQGTRLTVV.

The V gene is TRBV5-1, the J gene TRBJ2-7, with D tentatively TRBD2 (5 bases). The CDR3 runs to 13 residues. Germline CDR1 reads SGHRS; CDR2 reads YFSETQ. Trimming removed 4 bases at V and 7 bases at J, with 15 bases between. CDR3 amino acids: CASSPASNGEQYF. In DNA, the CDR3 is TGCGCCAGCAGCCCCGCTAGCAATGGGGAGCAGTACTTC.

The rearrangement links TRBV5-6 to TRBJ1-5; D is ambiguous. Germline CDR1 is SGHDT and CDR2 is YYEEEE. V dropped 1 base and J dropped 4 bases, with 3 bases sitting between them. This CDR3 is built from 12 residues. The CDR3 DNA is TGTGCCAGCAGCTTGCCAAATCAGCCCCAGCATTTT. Its translation is CASSLPNQPQHF.

The V call is TRBV18, the J call TRBJ1-4; weak D call: TRBD1 (6 bases). CDR3 size: 16 residues. The germline CDR1 and CDR2 sequences are KGHSH and LQKENI. V lost 2 bases and J 0 bases, leaving 10 bases between the germline ends. The CDR3 region is CASSPGQSATNEKLFF. The CDR3 DNA is TGTGCCAGCTCACCAGGACAGAGTGCAACTAATGAAAAACTGTTTTTT.

This clone was seen just once. The chain joins TRBV5-6 to TRBJ1-5; TRBD1 agrees at 9 bases. This CDR3 region has 16 residues. Per germline, CDR1 SGHDT and CDR2 YYEEEE. After removal of 4 bases from V and 5 bases from J, the junction contained 10 bases not matched to a gene. CDR3 residues: CASSAYRGLAYQPQHF. In DNA, the CDR3 is TGTGCCAGCAGCGCCTACAGGGGGCTCGCGTATCAGCCCCAGCATTTT.

V and J are TRBV4-1 and TRBJ2-3, with 8 bases identical to TRBD2. V shed 0 bases, J shed 2 bases, and the junction held 7 bases outside the gene matches. This CDR3 region has 17 residues. CDR1 and CDR2 from the germline V gene are MGHRA and YSYEKL. CDR3 residues: CASSQDPLAGPTDTQYF. CDR3 bases: TGCGCCAGCAGCCAAGATCCGCTAGCGGGCCCCACAGATACGCAGTATTTT.

The chain carries TRBV27 and TRBJ1-5; D uncertain. The CDR3 has 13 amino acids. Germline V lookup: CDR1 MNHEY, CDR2 SMNVEV (reference sequence). V was pared by 3 bases and J by 6 bases, with 9 bases between. The CDR3 spells CASSLSNSQPQHF. The CDR3 DNA reads TGTGCCAGCAGTTTGAGCAATAGTCAGCCCCAGCATTTT.

The chain recombines TRBV5-8 with TRBJ1-2, with 7 bases aligning to TRBD1. In germline, CDR1 is SGHTS, CDR2 YDEGEE. The CDR3 is 15 residues long. V lost 4 bases to trimming and J lost 4 bases; unmatched junction nucleotides: 10. CDR3 amino acids: CASSQGQVPLYGYTF. Here the CDR3 DNA reads TGTGCCAGCAGCCAAGGACAGGTGCCCCTCTATGGCTACACCTTC. The full variable domain, its missing parts supplied by reference TRBV5-8 and TRBJ1-2, is EAGVTQSPTHLIKTRGQQATLRCSPISGHTSVYWYQQALGLGLQFLLWYDEGEERNRGNFPPRFSGRQFPNYSSELNVNALELEDSALYLCASSQGQVPLYGYTFGSGTRLTVV.

The chain carries TRBV19 and TRBJ1-4; the D gene is possibly TRBD1 (5 bases). Germline V lookup: CDR1 LNHDA, CDR2 SQIVND (reference sequence). V was shortened by 3 bases and J by 5 bases, with 10 bases between the two germline ends. The CDR3 has 14 residues. The CDR3 coding sequence is TGTGCCAGTAGTATCCCAGGACAAAATGAAAAACTGTTTTTT. This sequence encodes CASSIPGQNEKLFF.

The rearrangement links TRBV2 to TRBJ2-5; 10 nucleotides agree with TRBD2. The length of the CDR3 is 13 residues. With V trimmed by 10 bases and J by 4 bases, 6 bases remained unmatched. Germline-derived CDR1 and CDR2 are SNHLY and FYNNEI. Here the CDR3 DNA reads TGTGCCACCAGCGGGGGGGCACGAGAGACCCAGTACTTC. Amino acids: CATSGGARETQYF. Filled out from reference TRBV2 and TRBJ2-5, the complete variable domain reads EPEVTQTPSHQVTQMGQEVILRCVPISNHLYFYWYRQILGQKVEFLVSFYNNEISEKSEIFDDQFSVERPDGSNFTLKIRSTKLEDSAMYFCATSGGARETQYFGPGTRLLVL.

This clone showed up just a few times. The rearrangement uses TRBV7-6 and TRBJ2-1; weak D call: TRBD2 (6 bases). V was clipped by 1 base and J by 6 bases, with 16 bases between them. Germline loops: CDR1 SGHVS, CDR2 FNYEAQ. This CDR3 has 16 amino acids. In nucleotides, the CDR3 is TGTGCCAGCAGCTTAGGGGGCGGGAAGCGGCCCAATGAGCAGTTCTTC. It yields the protein CASSLGGGKRPNEQFF.

The V gene is TRBV6-5, the J gene TRBJ2-1, with D uncertain. Trimming removed 5 bases at V and 5 bases at J, with 13 bases between. CDR1 MNHEY and CDR2 SVGAGI come from the germline V gene. The length of the CDR3 is 14 residues. CDR3 amino acids: CASSRERRNNEQFF. The CDR3, as DNA: TGTGCCAGCAGTAGAGAGCGCCGGAACAATGAGCAGTTCTTC.

The V gene is TRBV30, the J gene TRBJ2-7; 12 nucleotides line up with TRBD1. The CDR3 covers 16 residues. Germline V gene lookup returns CDR1 GTSNPN and CDR2 SVGIG (reference sequence). V was clipped by 4 bases and J by 2 bases; unmatched bases: 9. CDR3 DNA: TGTGCCTGGACCGACCAGGGGACAGGGGGCACCTACGAGCAGTACTTC. Its translation is CAWTDQGTGGTYEQYF.

The V gene is TRBV5-6, the J gene TRBJ1-5; possible D gene TRBD1, 5 bases. V lost 3 bases and J 1 base, leaving 14 bases between the germline ends. Germline V gene sequence: CDR1 SGHDT, CDR2 YYEEEE. This CDR3 region has 16 residues. CDR3 coding DNA: TGTGCCAGCAGCTATCAAGGGCAGGGAAGCAATCAGCCCCAGCATTTT. It translates to CASSYQGQGSNQPQHF.

The chain links TRBV29-1 to TRBJ2-7, with 11 bases matching TRBD1. CDR1 is SQVTM, CDR2 ANQGSEA, per germline. The V gene end was trimmed by 3 bases and the J gene end by 3 bases; junction bases not matched to a gene: 4. CDR3 length: 14 amino acids. The CDR3: CSVESGTGGYEQYF. In DNA form, the CDR3 reads TGCAGCGTTGAGTCGGGGACAGGGGGCTACGAGCAGTACTTC.

The V and J genes are TRBV4-3 and TRBJ2-3, with TRBD2 identical over 8 bases. The CDR3 is 16 amino acids. Germline lookup yields CDR1 LGHNA and CDR2 YSLEER. Trimming removed 0 bases from V and 2 bases from J; junction bases left unmatched: 4. Here the CDR3 reads CASSQDDSGNTDTQYF. The CDR3 nucleotides read TGCGCCAGCAGCCAAGATGATAGCGGGAACACAGATACGCAGTATTTT.

This clone has a handful of counts. The CDR3 DNA sequence: TGTGCCTGGAGGTTACAGGGCTCCGGCTATGGCTACACCTTC. Protein product: CAWRLQGSGYGYTF. The genes are TRBV30 and TRBJ1-2; D possibly corresponds to TRBD1 (6 bases). The germline V gene has CDR1 GTSNPN and CDR2 SVGIG (reference sequence). The CDR3 is made up of 14 amino acids. V gave up 3 bases and J gave up 4 bases, with 15 bases separating them.

This chain joins TRBV7-6 and TRBJ1-4; a possible D gene is TRBD1 (6 bases). Trimming took off 5 bases at V and 0 bases at J, with 10 bases between the two ends. CDR1 SGHVS and CDR2 FNYEAQ come from the germline V gene. There are 15 residues in the CDR3. The CDR3 DNA follows: TGTGCCAGCAGCGCGGGGGGCGCAACTAATGAAAAACTGTTTTTT. This encodes CASSAGGATNEKLFF.

The rearrangement joins TRBV11-3 to TRBJ2-2; 8 bases align to TRBD2. Trimming removed 6 bases from V and 1 base from J; junction bases left unmatched: 13. The CDR3 spans 18 residues. Germline V lookup: CDR1 SGHNT, CDR2 YENEEA. The CDR3 DNA follows: TGTGCCAGCAGTTCGACCGGGAGGGAGACAATGAACACCGGGGAGCTGTTTTTT. Translated, it gives CASSSTGRETMNTGELFF.

The table lists this clone with a count of one. The chain recombines TRBV7-6 with TRBJ1-2, with 11 bases fitting TRBD1. This CDR3 comprises 15 residues. J lost 6 bases, V lost 1 base, and 4 bases had no gene match. Looked up from germline, CDR1 is SGHVS and CDR2 is FNYEAQ. CDR3 coding DNA: TGTGCCAGCAGCTTAGGTGGGACAGGGGGGAATGGCTACACCTTC. Protein sequence: CASSLGGTGGNGYTF.

DNA of the CDR3: TGTGCCAGCGGACAATTTATGAACACTGAAGCTTTCTTT. Its protein is CASGQFMNTEAFF. This chain links TRBV19 with TRBJ1-1; D is perhaps TRBD1 (5 bases). Trimming removed 9 bases from V and 0 bases from J, with 11 bases in between. The CDR3 loop spans 13 amino acids. CDR1 and CDR2 from the germline V gene are LNHDA and SQIVND (reference sequence). The variable domain in full, with the rest retrieved from reference TRBV19 and TRBJ1-1, is DGGITQSPKYLFRKEGQNVTLSCEQNLNHDAMYWYRQDPGQGLRLIYYSQIVNDFQKGDIAEGYSVSREKKESFPLTVTSAQKNPTAFYLCASGQFMNTEAFFGQGTRLTVV.

In its sample, this clone was seen a few times. The chain uses TRBV27 and TRBJ2-1; 13 bases match TRBD2. Trimming at V came to 6 bases and at J to 5 bases, leaving 13 bases not matched to a gene. CDR1 is MNHEY, CDR2 SMNVEV, per germline (reference sequence). The CDR3 has 18 amino acids. CDR3 coding DNA: TGTGCCAGCAGCCTGGGACTAGCGGGGCGCGGAATCGACAATGAGCAGTTCTTC. This translates into CASSLGLAGRGIDNEQFF.

This chain joins TRBV19 and TRBJ1-1, with TRBD1 matching 9 bases. The CDR3 extends over 17 amino acids. Germline trimming cut 4 bases from V and 1 base from J; bases unmatched to any gene: 10. Germline CDR1 and CDR2: LNHDA and SQIVND (reference sequence). The CDR3 bases are TGTGCCAGTAGTACCCCTGCCGGGACAGGGCCGAACACTGAAGCTTTCTTT. As protein: CASSTPAGTGPNTEAFF.

V gene TRBV10-3 combines with J gene TRBJ2-7; TRBD2 matches 8 bases. The length of the CDR3 is 14 residues. Looked up from germline, CDR1 is ENHRY and CDR2 is SYGVKD. After removal of 4 bases from V and 6 bases from J, the junction contained 8 bases not matched to a gene. The CDR3 sequence: CAISGPGGASEQYF. The DNA of the CDR3 is TGTGCCATCAGTGGTCCCGGGGGGGCGAGCGAGCAGTACTTC.